One and the same sample provided the 7 T cell receptor beta chains below, sequenced in a study of T cell responses to AZD1222 COVID-19 vaccine (dated by TCRdb to 2020 to 2022). Read against the paper, the sample's time point label means: about 28 days (+/-7) after the second vaccine dose. The library was built by means of the immunoSEQ multiplex PCR assay. Held by TCRdb, this immuneACCESS table contains in-frame sequences only and omits some clones. Under half of the omission traces to an unresolved V gene where checked; the cause of the rest is unknown. For this sample there are some 130,000 clones; roughly 93% appear just once. The ten largest make up around 1% of the sample. Sequencing used peripheral blood, obtained 28 days after the second AZD1222 dose. The source is an adult who received the AZD1222 COVID-19 vaccine.

This chain joins TRBV9 and TRBJ1-1, with TRBD1 as a possible D gene (5 bases). Germline values: CDR1 SGDLS, CDR2 YYNGEE. V lost 2 bases and J 5 bases, leaving 10 bases between the germline ends. CDR3 length: 13 amino acids. The CDR3 DNA sequence: TGTGCCAGCAGCGTGTCAGGGAGGACTGAAGCTTTCTTT. Encoded protein: CASSVSGRTEAFF.

This chain uses TRBV28 with TRBJ2-4; D is possibly TRBD2 (5 bases). The CDR3 covers 14 residues. Trimming left V 6 bases short and J 2 bases short, with 11 bases between. Germline lookup yields CDR1 MDHEN and CDR2 SYDVKM. CDR3 in DNA: TGTGCCAGCAGATTGGGGAGTCCCAAAAACATTCAGTACTTC. This encodes CASRLGSPKNIQYF.

This rearrangement joins TRBV7-9 to TRBJ2-6; D is possibly TRBD1 (6 bases). Germline loops: CDR1 SEHNR, CDR2 FQNEAQ (reference sequence). V was cut by 5 bases and J by 4 bases, with 18 bases left in between. This CDR3 contains 17 residues. The CDR3: CASSRTRAGVGANVLTF. CDR3 sequence (DNA): TGTGCCAGCAGCCGTACGCGAGCAGGGGTGGGGGCCAACGTCCTGACTTTC.

A note on this clone: At one boundary the junction diverges from the germline segment, which might be a read error. The V and J genes are TRBV5-1 and TRBJ1-2; D gene uncertain. CDR3 size: 13 residues. Germline CDR1 SGHRS, CDR2 YFSETQ. CDR3 coding DNA: TGCGCCAGCAGTGAGCCGCCTAAATATGGCTACACCTTC. It yields the protein CASSEPPKYGYTF.

This clone was seen more than once but under ten times. The chain links TRBV2 to TRBJ1-5, with 8 bases aligning to TRBD1. Germline CDR1 SNHLY, CDR2 FYNNEI. The CDR3 runs to 14 residues. V was pared by 8 bases and J by 4 bases, with 7 bases of the junction left unmatched. DNA for the CDR3: TGTGCCAGCCGACAGGGGCTAGCAAATCAGCCCCAGCATTTT. Translation: CASRQGLANQPQHF.

The chain carries TRBV18 and TRBJ1-5; D uncertain. Germline CDR1 and CDR2: KGHSH and LQKENI. The CDR3 length is 14 residues. V lost 3 bases to trimming and J lost 7 bases, with 13 bases between them. CDR3 sequence reads: CASSPSGVGQPQHF. CDR3 bases: TGTGCCAGCTCACCCTCGGGTGTCGGGCAGCCCCAGCATTTT.

The chain has TRBV28 and TRBJ1-2; D gene unclear. Germline loops: CDR1 MDHEN, CDR2 SYDVKM. This CDR3 comprises 13 residues. V dropped 4 bases and J dropped 4 bases, with 10 bases sitting between them. CDR3 amino acids: CASSSVGGYGYTF. CDR3 sequence (DNA): TGTGCCAGCAGTTCAGTGGGCGGCTATGGCTACACCTTC.